This TCR beta chain originates from a study of blood T cell repertoires in COVID-19. The wider study: COVID-19 samples from acute and convalescent phases originated in the United States, Italy and Spain.

The germline V gene encodes CDR1 SEHNR and CDR2 FQNEAQ (reference sequence). The CDR3 consists of 14 residues. The V gene end was trimmed by 7 bases and the J gene end by 7 bases; junction bases not matched to a gene: 8. Participants came from roughly 25 US areas, aged about 18 to 100 years. Cohort placement rested on clinical history that participants reported themselves. This table comes from immunoSEQ multiplex PCR, and its TCRdb copy is limited to in-frame clones, with some not included. The sample gives about 210,000 clones, 65% to 90% of which show up once; 8% to 9% is in the top ten. This clone was detected a few times.

The chain has TRBV7-9 and TRBJ2-1; 9 bases line up with TRBD1. Material: PBMCs or T cells enriched from blood (not recorded which). The sequence derives from a woman aged 45-60 years with acute COVID-19. CDR3 sequence: CASTPTGGGNEQFF. The CDR3 coding sequence is TGTGCCAGCACACCGACAGGGGGTGGGAATGAGCAGTTCTTC.